Detailed here is one T cell receptor beta chain. The TCR beta repertoire was assessed by survey-level immunoSEQ sequencing. TCRdb keeps only in-frame clones here, not all; method: immunoSEQ multiplex PCR. The repertoire has about 50,000 clones, approximately 95% of them found once; the top ten carry about 11%. The germline gives CDR1 MDHEN, CDR2 SYDVKM. CDR3 size: 15 residues. Unmatched junction bases numbered 7, after V lost 1 base and J lost 5 bases. Sequencing was performed on PBMCs. This TCR derives from a man aged 40-49 years with rheumatoid arthritis. V gene TRBV28 combines with J gene TRBJ2-7; 8 bases map to TRBD2. DNA for the CDR3: TGTGCCAGCAGTTTATCGTCTAGCGGGTCGGACGAGCAGTACTTC. It yields the protein CASSLSSSGSDEQYF.